Listed below are T cell receptor beta chains from one sample, sequenced in a study of T cell responses to AZD1222 COVID-19 vaccine. TCRdb's table, derived via immunoSEQ multiplex PCR, lists solely in-frame clones and lacks some. This table has approximately 84,000 clones, approximately 90% appearing once. The sample in question was peripheral blood, obtained 28 days after the second AZD1222 dose. Receptor source: an adult who received the AZD1222 COVID-19 vaccine. Both conserved end residues are part of each CDR3. Fields, in order: J gene, clone size, D gene, V gene, CDR3 length, CDR3 protein, CDR3 DNA. D genes are given only for firm matches. Clone size is shown for a subset of rows, as once, few, many or a class of expanded clone.

J gene: TRBJ2-1
clone size: NA
D gene: TRBD1
V gene: TRBV27
CDR3 length: 13
CDR3 protein: CAIRTGSHHEQFF
CDR3 DNA: TGTGCCATCCGGACAGGGTCCCACCATGAGCAGTTCTTC

J gene: TRBJ2-7
clone size: NA
D gene: NA
V gene: TRBV7-9
CDR3 length: 15
CDR3 protein: CASSVGWGDSYEQYF
CDR3 DNA: TGTGCCAGCAGCGTCGGATGGGGGGATTCCTACGAGCAGTACTTC

J gene: TRBJ1-1
clone size: NA
D gene: NA
V gene: TRBV6-5
CDR3 length: 16
CDR3 protein: CASSYGFRGGTTEAFF
CDR3 DNA: TGTGCCAGCAGTTACGGGTTTAGGGGAGGGACCACTGAAGCTTTCTTT

J gene: TRBJ2-1
clone size: NA
D gene: TRBD2
V gene: TRBV5-6
CDR3 length: 15
CDR3 protein: CASSWGLAVGNEQFF
CDR3 DNA: TGTGCCAGCAGCTGGGGACTAGCGGTAGGGAATGAGCAGTTCTTC

J gene: TRBJ1-5
clone size: NA
D gene: NA
V gene: TRBV10-3
CDR3 length: 15
CDR3 protein: CAISPSAGLNQPQHF
CDR3 DNA: TGTGCCATCAGTCCCTCGGCAGGTTTGAATCAGCCCCAGCATTTT

J gene: TRBJ2-2
clone size: NA
D gene: NA
V gene: TRBV3-1/TRBV3-2
CDR3 length: 17
CDR3 protein: CASSQDFDSGNTGELFF
CDR3 DNA: TGTGCCAGCAGCCAAGATTTTGATAGCGGGAACACCGGGGAGCTGTTTTTT

J gene: TRBJ2-1
clone size: NA
D gene: NA
V gene: TRBV3-1/TRBV3-2
CDR3 length: 15
CDR3 protein: CASSQVPWVYNEQFF
CDR3 DNA: TGTGCCAGCAGCCAAGTACCGTGGGTCTACAATGAGCAGTTCTTC

J gene: TRBJ1-4
clone size: NA
D gene: NA
V gene: TRBV5-1
CDR3 length: 11
CDR3 protein: CASLEVGKLFF
CDR3 DNA: TGCGCCAGCTTGGAAGTCGGAAAACTGTTTTTT

J gene: TRBJ1-1
clone size: NA
D gene: NA
V gene: TRBV5-1
CDR3 length: 15
CDR3 protein: CASSQLGTLNTEAFF
CDR3 DNA: TGCGCCAGCAGCCAACTAGGGACCTTGAACACTGAAGCTTTCTTT

J gene: TRBJ1-1
clone size: once
D gene: NA
V gene: TRBV28
CDR3 length: 19
CDR3 protein: CASSSPGAAYARVRAEAFF
CDR3 DNA: TGTGCCAGCAGTTCGCCGGGCGCTGCCTATGCGCGGGTCAGGGCTGAAGCTTTCTTT

J gene: TRBJ2-2
clone size: NA
D gene: NA
V gene: TRBV4-3
CDR3 length: 17
CDR3 protein: CASSQGGAELNTGELFF
CDR3 DNA: TGCGCCAGCAGCCAAGGCGGAGCGGAACTTAACACCGGGGAGCTGTTTTTT

J gene: TRBJ2-7
clone size: NA
D gene: TRBD2
V gene: TRBV7-9
CDR3 length: 13
CDR3 protein: CASTSGSLYEQYF
CDR3 DNA: TGTGCCAGCACAAGCGGGAGTCTATATGAGCAGTACTTC